These 8 T cell receptor beta chains originate from one sample sequenced in a study of T cells after yellow fever vaccination. Via MiXCR, TCRdb re-called the 5' RACE reads, giving one row per CDR3 protein. The table includes about 340,000 distinct CDR3 sequences, 4% detected once. This sample comprised PBMCs, obtained 5 days after the yellow fever booster vaccination. Receptor source: a man in his late teens or twenties who received the YFV17D yellow fever vaccine.

The chain has TRBV5-1 and TRBJ2-3, with a tentative D call TRBD2 (5 bases). The CDR3 loop spans 15 amino acids. CDR1 is SGHRS and CDR2 is YFSETQ in the germline V gene. V was shortened by 4 bases and J by 2 bases, with 14 bases between the two germline ends. CDR3 nucleotide sequence: TGCGCCAGCAGCCCCGCCGGGGAGATCACAGATACGCAGTATTTT. It specifies CASSPAGEITDTQYF.

The genes are TRBV11-1 and TRBJ2-2; D is ambiguous. The CDR3 length is 16 residues. The germline V gene encodes CDR1 SGHAT and CDR2 FQDESV (reference sequence). With 5 bases removed from V and 5 bases from J, the gap between germline ends came to 18 bases. The CDR3 DNA sequence: TGTGCCAGCAGCCAAAGAACAGCTCTCCAGACCGGGGAGCTGTTTTTT. Amino acids: CASSQRTALQTGELFF.

This clonotype appeared a few times. This rearrangement joins TRBV28 to TRBJ2-5; D is possibly TRBD2 (5 bases). Deletions cut 8 bases from V and 4 bases from J, with 5 bases between. From germline, CDR1 is MDHEN and CDR2 SYDVKM. There are 10 residues in the CDR3. The CDR3 here is CASRGETQYF. CDR3 nucleotide sequence: TGTGCCAGCCGGGGAGAGACCCAGTACTTC. The full variable domain, rest sourced from reference TRBV28 and TRBJ2-5, is DVKVTQSSRYLVKRTGEKVFLECVQDMDHENMFWYRQDPGLGLRLIYFSYDVKMKEKGDIPEGYSVSREKKERFSLILESASTNQTSMYLCASRGETQYFGPGTRLLVL.

This clonotype showed up just a few times. V gene TRBV29-1 combines with J gene TRBJ1-4; D remains ambiguous. The V gene lost 4 bases and the J gene lost 4 bases, with 10 bases spanning the gap. CDR3 length equals 13 residues. Germline V gene lookup returns CDR1 SQVTM and CDR2 ANQGSEA. CDR3 DNA: TGCAGCGTTGGTCTGAGGAGTAATGAAAAACTGTTTTTT. Encoded protein: CSVGLRSNEKLFF.

This sequence joins TRBV12-3 or TRBV12-4 and TRBJ2-2; D not certain. V lost 5 bases, J lost 6 bases, and 13 bases lay in between. The CDR3 totals 14 residues. This chain's CDR3 is CASSRNLGSGELFF. The CDR3 bases are TGTGCCAGCAGTCGTAATCTAGGTTCCGGGGAGCTGTTTTTT.

This clonotype was counted a few times. CDR3 nucleotides: TGTGCCAGCTCACCGGGGACTAGCGTCGATGAGCAGTTCTTC. This codes for CASSPGTSVDEQFF. The chain combines TRBV18 with TRBJ2-1; 10 bases are a match to TRBD2. This CDR3 is 14 amino acids long. With 3 bases clipped from V and 8 bases from J, the junction kept 4 bases outside the gene matches. Germline V gives CDR1 KGHSH, CDR2 LQKENI.

The rearrangement links TRBV6-5 to TRBJ1-4; TRBD1 matches 10 bases. Germline CDR1 and CDR2: MNHEY and SVGAGI. With V trimmed by 6 bases and J by 0 bases, 4 bases remained unmatched. This CDR3 is 16 amino acids long. CDR3 bases: TGTGCCAGCAGGAGGACAGGGGGGCCAACTAATGAAAAACTGTTTTTT. It translates to CASRRTGGPTNEKLFF.

The chain links TRBV28 to TRBJ2-7; D might be TRBD1 or TRBD2, each matching 5 bases. Germline CDR1 MDHEN, CDR2 SYDVKM. Trimming left V 4 bases short and J 6 bases short, with 13 bases between. The length of the CDR3 is 13 residues. CDR3 nucleotides: TGTGCCAGCAGTTCCATGAGAGGGGCCGAGCAGTACGTC. Amino acids: CASSSMRGAEQYV.